Sequencing of this TCR beta chain was carried out in a study of cytotoxic CD8 clonotypes in ibrutinib-treated CLL. Study-wide background: Per sample, productive templates averaged around 230,000 and productive rearrangements averaged approximately 90,000.

This clone has a handful of counts. Its cognate antigen is unknown. Around 2.2 micrograms of genomic DNA came from cryopreserved PBMCs for TCR beta libraries. Regarding the study as a whole: Public clonotypes proved infrequent, and on treatment they shrank or remained steady.

The V end was cut by 1 base, the J end by 5 bases, with 13 bases between. Germline lookup yields CDR1 SGHTA and CDR2 FQGNSA. There are 15 residues in the CDR3. Method: immunoSEQ multiplex PCR; TCRdb's copy keeps in-frame clones and lacks some. The sample lists 250,000 to 350,000 clones; 76% were seen once. V is TRBV7-2 and J is TRBJ2-3; tentative D call: TRBD1 (6 bases). The origin of this receptor is a human donor with chronic lymphocytic leukemia. Sequences were derived from PBMCs, sampled at disease progression, from a patient treated with ibrutinib. CDR3 DNA sequence: TGTGCCAGCAGCTTAGGGCTTGGGGACATAGATACGCAGTATTTT. It encodes CASSLGLGDIDTQYF.